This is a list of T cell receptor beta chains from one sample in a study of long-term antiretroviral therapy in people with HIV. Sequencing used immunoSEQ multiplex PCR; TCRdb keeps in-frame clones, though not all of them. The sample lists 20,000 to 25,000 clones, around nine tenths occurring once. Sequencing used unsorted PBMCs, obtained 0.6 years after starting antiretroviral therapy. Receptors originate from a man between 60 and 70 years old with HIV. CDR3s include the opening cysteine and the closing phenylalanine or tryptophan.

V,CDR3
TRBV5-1,CASSKTPADPNYGYTF
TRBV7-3,CASSFRDKREQFF
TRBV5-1,CASSLGGLNTEAFF
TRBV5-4,CASRRGRGHQETQYF
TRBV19,CASSIEAGYYGYTF
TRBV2,CASSEFFGRADEQYF
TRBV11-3,CASSLEDGEQFF
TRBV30,CACHTGTGSLHF
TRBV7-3,CASSVGTSGGQETQYF
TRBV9,CASSPGLAGVYEQFF
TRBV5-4,CATGGLAGALSTDTQYF
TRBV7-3,CASSLGQGLNTEAFF
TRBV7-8,CASSLAMGTGYEKLFF
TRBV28,CASSLVLGNYGYTF
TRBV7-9,CASSQYVTVANTEAFF
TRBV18,CASSPTQEISYEQYF
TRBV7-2,CASSPRTSGYEQYF
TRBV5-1,CASCLGLAGQETQYF
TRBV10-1,CASSDTGLRPDTQYF
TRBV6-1,CASSAAISGGEQYF
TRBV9,CASNLAGGSYEQYF
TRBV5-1,CASRLGNTEAFF
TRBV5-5,CASSLTGLDQPQHF
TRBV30,CAWDNSAGNIQYF
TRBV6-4,CASSAEGSSYEQYF
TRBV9,CASSEHGSSYEQYF
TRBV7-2,CASSLAGGRSTGELFF
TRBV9,CASSVNSQETQYF
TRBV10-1,CASGSQGERTDTQYF
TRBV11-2,CASSPWTSGRAADYNEQFF
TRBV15,CATSRDFYGYTF
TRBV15,CATSSFRSNTGELFF
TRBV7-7,CASSSSSGQYNEQFF
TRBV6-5,CASKLGTGSGETQYF
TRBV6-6,CASSYSEMNTEAFF
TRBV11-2,CASSLMGQLNTEAFF
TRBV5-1,CASSLGAGVITEAFF
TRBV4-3,CASSQDLTDTQYF
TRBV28,CASSSGAGNSYEQYF
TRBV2,CANREREEKLFF
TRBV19,CASSNPRGQGRDTQYF
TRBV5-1,CASSPSPGQAYEQYF
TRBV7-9,CASSLEGDGYEQYF
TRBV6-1,CASVTGPRGYTF
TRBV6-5,CASRRGRSNTEAFF
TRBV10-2,CASSLGSVEQYF
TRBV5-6,CASSEDRADGNEKLFF
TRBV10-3,CATRISMLGNPSGNTIYF
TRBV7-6,CASSPLGTAYGYTF